The 2 T cell receptor beta chains below were found in one sample sequenced in a study of TIL therapy for anti-PD-1-resistant metastatic lung cancer. The sample's time point: pre-treatment sample, taken before nivolumab and TIL therapy. Pleural nodules or supraclavicular lymph nodes made up most of the excised metastases sampled. This was the immunoSEQ v3 assay. The data were produced by immunoSEQ multiplex PCR, yet TCRdb's version contains in-frame clones alone and is incomplete. The sample has approximately 24,000 clones, 55% to 80% seen once; the top ten hold approximately 7.3%. Specimen: tumor tissue, collected at baseline. These receptor sequences come from a person between 30 and 80 years old with non-small cell lung cancer.

The chain joins TRBV6-1 to TRBJ1-4, with D possibly being TRBD1 (5 bases). From germline, CDR1 is MNHNS and CDR2 SASEGT. Trimming removed 7 bases at V and 8 bases at J, with 14 bases between. This CDR3 spans 13 amino acids. CDR3 amino acids: CASTAGGEEKLFF. The CDR3 nucleotides are TGTGCCAGCACCGCGGGGGGTGAGGAAAAACTGTTTTTT.

This clone was seen only a few times. The genes are TRBV19 and TRBJ1-4; D remains unclear. CDR3 length: 17 residues. Germline V gene data show CDR1 as LNHDA and CDR2 as SQIVND (reference sequence). The V end lost 4 bases, the J end lost 8 bases, and 23 bases lay between the germline ends. The CDR3 reads CASSNSAGGGYQEKLFF. The CDR3 DNA reads TGTGCCAGTAGTAACAGCGCGGGAGGAGGGTATCAGGAAAAACTGTTTTTT. Combining the CDR3 with reference TRBV19 and TRBJ1-4 gives the whole variable domain DGGITQSPKYLFRKEGQNVTLSCEQNLNHDAMYWYRQDPGQGLRLIYYSQIVNDFQKGDIAEGYSVSREKKESFPLTVTSAQKNPTAFYLCASSNSAGGGYQEKLFFGSGTQLSVL.